Each of the 2 T cell receptor beta chains below was sequenced from the same sample in a study of T-cell memory formation after mild COVID-19. Via MiXCR, TCRdb re-called the 5' RACE reads, giving one row per CDR3 protein. Of roughly 580,000 distinct CDR3 sequences listed, about a sixth are singletons. The material sequenced was PBMCs or a T cell subset sorted from them (not recorded which). The origin of the receptors is an adult woman who had mild COVID-19 (a few samples of this study predate the infection). Cell type and time point are not known.

This clonotype was found a few times. The chain combines TRBV6-5 with TRBJ2-1; D unresolved. Germline loops: CDR1 MNHEY, CDR2 SVGAGI. Trimming pared 2 bases from V and 8 bases from J, leaving 7 bases between. CDR3 length equals 12 residues. The CDR3 sequence is CASSYPWDEQFF. The CDR3 nucleotides are TGTGCCAGCAGTTACCCCTGGGATGAGCAGTTCTTC.

The chain recombines TRBV29-1 with TRBJ2-1; 7 positions agree with TRBD2. The CDR3 is 15 amino acids. The V segment lost 5 bases and the J segment 0 bases; nucleotides outside the gene matches: 7. CDR1 SQVTM and CDR2 ANQGSEA come from the germline V gene. This chain's CDR3 is CSVLAEGSSYNEQFF. The CDR3 DNA is TGCAGCGTTCTAGCGGAGGGGAGCTCCTACAATGAGCAGTTCTTC.